This TCR beta chain was sequenced for a study of cytomegalovirus exposure and HLA in healthy donors. PCR involved 60 Vbeta and 13 Jbeta primers. Here immunoSEQ multiplex PCR was the method, and the copy in TCRdb shows in-frame clones only, minus some. This sample has 170,000 or so clones, with approximately 80% found just once. This clone was recorded only once. Its antigen is still unknown. Study observations and caveats: Accounts indicate the classifier identified cytomegalovirus status with strong specificity and sensitivity. The investigators catalogued 150 to 200 TCR beta chains as cytomegalovirus-associated. Among the sequence variants, a highly shared cluster was likely an artifact of sequencing.

The CDR3 loop spans 15 amino acids. Germline assignment: CDR1 MNHEY and CDR2 SMNVEV (reference sequence). Trimming at V came to 6 bases and at J to 4 bases, leaving 6 bases not matched to a gene. This chain joins TRBV27 and TRBJ1-6; TRBD1 agrees at 7 bases. The source of this sequence is a boy aged 5 to 17 in good health and CMV-seronegative. The sequenced material came from PBMCs. The CDR3: CASSPGTEYNSPLHF. CDR3 nucleotides: TGTGCCAGCAGCCCGGGGACAGAGTATAATTCACCCCTCCACTTT.